This T cell receptor (beta chain) was profiled in a study of cytomegalovirus exposure and HLA in healthy donors. A single count supports this clone. The CDR3 contains 18 residues. Trimming shortened V by 0 bases and J by 5 bases, and 20 bases separated the two germline ends. Per germline, CDR1 LGHNA and CDR2 YNFKEQ. Both 60 Vbeta primers and 13 Jbeta primers went into the PCR. Repertoires were generated with immunoSEQ multiplex PCR, while TCRdb's copy carries only in-frame clones and drops some. The sample consists of about 120,000 clones, 82% of them appearing once. Sequenced sample: PBMCs. The chain joins TRBV4-2 to TRBJ1-5, with D possibly matching TRBD1 (5 bases). The origin of this receptor is a woman aged 18-35 years in good health and CMV-seronegative. CDR3 coding DNA: TGTGCCAGCAGCCAAGATTGGGAGGTTAGTGGGGCCTATCAGCCCCAGCATTTT. Translated: CASSQDWEVSGAYQPQHF.